A single sample is the source of the 21 T cell receptor beta chains below, sequenced in a study of cytomegalovirus exposure and HLA in healthy donors. Vbeta (60) and Jbeta (13) primers were used in the PCR. The protocol was immunoSEQ multiplex PCR, while the TCRdb copy is restricted to in-frame clones and leaves out a portion. The top ten clones hold approximately 1.7% of a sample with around 120,000 clones, 78% of them seen once. The sample was PBMCs. These receptors came from a woman aged 40 to 50 in good health and CMV-seronegative.

The count of this clone is one. The chain joins TRBV7-3 to TRBJ1-1, with D maybe TRBD1 (5 bases). Germline assignment: CDR1 SGHTA and CDR2 FQGTGA. The CDR3 has 15 residues. The V and J ends lost 5 bases and 5 bases respectively, with 18 bases between them. The chain's CDR3 is CASSDNPGIGTEAFF. The CDR3 coding sequence is TGTGCCAGCAGCGACAATCCAGGGATAGGAACTGAAGCTTTCTTT.

The rearrangement links TRBV10-2 to TRBJ2-2; 8 positions agree with TRBD2. V trimming: 3 bases; J trimming: 4 bases; junction bases outside the gene matches: 10. This CDR3 comprises 17 residues. In germline, CDR1 is WSHSY, CDR2 SAAADI. CDR3 in DNA: TGCGCCAGCAGTGACCCGTATCGGACTAGCCCCACCGGGGAGCTGTTTTTT. This codes for CASSDPYRTSPTGELFF.

The chain uses TRBV6-1 and TRBJ1-1; 9 positions match TRBD1. CDR1 is MNHNS, CDR2 SASEGT, per germline. The CDR3 totals 15 residues. J lost 4 bases, V lost 9 bases, and 12 bases had no gene match. CDR3 bases: TGTGCCAGTGGACAGGGGAAGGGCGGGGTCACTGAAGCTTTCTTT. Residues: CASGQGKGGVTEAFF.

J is TRBJ2-3 and V is TRBV2, with a weak D call TRBD1 (6 bases). The V and J ends lost 7 bases and 0 bases respectively, with 11 bases between them. CDR1 and CDR2 from the germline V gene are SNHLY and FYNNEI. The CDR3 runs to 14 residues. This chain's CDR3 is CASKHRVSTDTQYF. The CDR3 nucleotides read TGTGCCAGCAAGCACAGGGTTAGCACAGATACGCAGTATTTT.

The rearrangement uses TRBV19 and TRBJ1-5, with TRBD1 matching 9 bases. J gave up 7 bases and V 5 bases, and 9 bases lay outside the gene matches. The CDR3 is 15 amino acids. The germline V gene has CDR1 LNHDA and CDR2 SQIVND (reference sequence). DNA for the CDR3: TGTGCCAGTAGTCCAGGGGACAGGGCAGACCAGCCCCAGCATTTT. Its translation is CASSPGDRADQPQHF.

The CDR3 region has the DNA TGTGCCAGCAGCTTAGGACAGGGCTGGGACTACAATGAGCAGTTCTTC. Its translation is CASSLGQGWDYNEQFF. This chain connects TRBV11-2 to TRBJ2-1; 7 bases agree with TRBD1. CDR3 length: 16 residues. V lost 1 base, J lost 3 bases, and 6 bases stayed unmatched. The germline CDR1 and CDR2 sequences are SGHAT and FQNNGV.

This chain links TRBV4-1 with TRBJ1-1; 9 bases agree with TRBD1. The germline V gene encodes CDR1 MGHRA and CDR2 YSYEKL. This CDR3 contains 16 residues. Unmatched junction bases numbered 3, after V lost 0 bases and J lost 1 base. The CDR3 nucleotides are TGCGCCAGCAGCCAAGAGGGACAGGGACCGAACACTGAAGCTTTCTTT. It specifies CASSQEGQGPNTEAFF.

The CDR3 region has the DNA TGTGCCAGCAGTTTCCCCTCGTCCGGGACAGACTACGAGCAGTACTTC. Protein: CASSFPSSGTDYEQYF. The chain combines TRBV28 with TRBJ2-7; 7 bases align to TRBD1. Trimming took 3 bases from V and 3 from J; bases not matched to a gene: 11. Germline lookup yields CDR1 MDHEN and CDR2 SYDVKM. The CDR3 has 16 amino acids.

This rearrangement joins TRBV2 to TRBJ2-1, with 9 bases fitting TRBD2. V lost 9 bases and J lost 2; bases outside the gene matches: 17. The CDR3 is 18 amino acids. Germline values: CDR1 SNHLY, CDR2 FYNNEI. CDR3 amino acids: CARGKGRGGQLTYNEQFF. CDR3 sequence (DNA): TGTGCCAGGGGGAAGGGGCGGGGGGGCCAGTTAACCTACAATGAGCAGTTCTTC.

The chain recombines TRBV5-1 with TRBJ2-7; tentatively, D is TRBD2 (5 bases). V dropped 3 bases and J dropped 3 bases, with 10 bases sitting between them. The germline CDR1 and CDR2 sequences are SGHRS and YFSETQ. The CDR3 extends over 13 amino acids. The CDR3 loop is CASSWTEGYEQYF. CDR3 DNA: TGCGCCAGCAGCTGGACCGAGGGCTACGAGCAGTACTTC.

This chain links TRBV2 with TRBJ1-1; 8 nucleotides line up with TRBD1. The CDR3 is made up of 14 amino acids. V shed 5 bases and J 1 base; nucleotides not matched to a gene: 3. Germline lookup yields CDR1 SNHLY and CDR2 FYNNEI. This CDR3 is CASSSQGGNTEAFF. The CDR3 region has the DNA TGTGCCAGCAGTTCACAGGGGGGGAACACTGAAGCTTTCTTT. Based on the CDR3 plus reference TRBV2 and TRBJ1-1, the full variable domain is EPEVTQTPSHQVTQMGQEVILRCVPISNHLYFYWYRQILGQKVEFLVSFYNNEISEKSEIFDDQFSVERPDGSNFTLKIRSTKLEDSAMYFCASSSQGGNTEAFFGQGTRLTVV.

The V gene is TRBV7-8, the J gene TRBJ2-3; 7 bases agree with TRBD2. The germline gives CDR1 SGHVS, CDR2 FQNEAQ. V dropped 5 bases and J dropped 1; count of bases not matched to a gene: 6. The CDR3 covers 15 residues. CDR3 in DNA: TGTGCCAGCAGCGAAGCGGGGAGCGGCACAGATACGCAGTATTTT. It yields the protein CASSEAGSGTDTQYF.

The V call is TRBV5-4, the J call TRBJ2-3; a possible D gene is TRBD2 (6 bases). The V and J ends lost 4 bases and 3 bases respectively, with 18 bases between them. The CDR3 is 16 residues long. CDR1 and CDR2 from the germline V gene are SGHNT and YYREEE (reference sequence). Here the CDR3 reads CASSVEPGAVTDTQYF. The CDR3 DNA reads as TGTGCCAGCAGCGTTGAGCCGGGAGCGGTGACAGATACGCAGTATTTT.

The table lists this clone with a count of one. The chain links TRBV28 to TRBJ2-1; 7 positions match TRBD2. Germline lookup yields CDR1 MDHEN and CDR2 SYDVKM. Trimming cost V 8 bases and J 2 bases; bases outside gene matches: 3. The CDR3 length is 13 residues. CDR3 DNA: TGTGCCAGCGGAGGGACTACCTACAATGAGCAGTTCTTC. It codes for CASGGTTYNEQFF.

This chain joins TRBV5-1 and TRBJ1-1; D perhaps matches TRBD1 (6 bases). V gave up 4 bases and J gave up 10 bases, with 20 bases separating them. The germline V gene encodes CDR1 SGHRS and CDR2 YFSETQ. This CDR3 has 14 amino acids. CDR3: CASSLQDTGSAAFF. In DNA form, the CDR3 reads TGCGCCAGCAGCCTCCAGGATACAGGGTCGGCAGCTTTCTTT.

This sequence joins TRBV19 and TRBJ1-1; the D is unclear. V dropped 8 bases and J dropped 4 bases, with 17 bases sitting between them. The CDR3 has 14 amino acids. Germline values: CDR1 LNHDA, CDR2 SQIVND (reference sequence). CDR3 nucleotides: TGTGCCAGTGGTCATACCGACTACAGCACTGAAGCTTTCTTT. This sequence encodes CASGHTDYSTEAFF.

The gene calls are TRBV2 and TRBJ2-1; 11 bases line up with TRBD1. This CDR3 contains 15 residues. Trimming at V came to 4 bases and at J to 2 bases, leaving 1 base not matched to a gene. The germline V gene encodes CDR1 SNHLY and CDR2 FYNNEI. CDR3 sequence: CASSVGQGAYNEQFF. CDR3 in DNA: TGTGCCAGCAGTGTGGGACAGGGGGCCTACAATGAGCAGTTCTTC.

In nucleotides, the CDR3 is TGTGCCAGCAGCCTTAAAACAGGGGGCCTAGGAGGCTACACCTTC. Translating it yields CASSLKTGGLGGYTF. V gene TRBV13 combines with J gene TRBJ1-2; 9 bases map to TRBD1. The CDR3 sequence is 15 residues long. The V gene's germline CDR1 is PRHDT and CDR2 FYEKMQ (reference sequence). V lost 5 bases, J lost 8 bases, and 12 bases stayed unmatched.

The J gene is TRBJ2-7, the V gene TRBV27; 9 nucleotides align to TRBD1. Germline assignment: CDR1 MNHEY and CDR2 SMNVEV (reference sequence). The trim removed 6 bases at V and 0 bases at J, leaving 6 bases unmatched. The CDR3 is 15 residues long. Here the CDR3 reads CASRPRDRASYEQYF. In DNA form, the CDR3 reads TGTGCCAGCAGGCCAAGGGACAGGGCCTCCTACGAGCAGTACTTC.

V is TRBV7-2 and J is TRBJ1-2, with D unclear. V was trimmed by 5 bases and J by 3 bases, leaving 13 bases between them. This CDR3 is built from 14 residues. Germline V gene data show CDR1 as SGHTA and CDR2 as FQGNSA. The CDR3, as DNA: TGTGCCAGCAGCCTTGGAGGGCAGGACTATGGCTACACCTTC. It yields the protein CASSLGGQDYGYTF.

The rearrangement links TRBV5-1 to TRBJ2-2, with D possibly TRBD1 on 5 matching bases. The CDR3 extends over 14 amino acids. Trimming took 2 bases from V and 5 from J, leaving 10 bases between them. The germline CDR1 and CDR2 sequences are SGHRS and YFSETQ. This chain's CDR3 is CASSLPQGTGELFF. The DNA for the CDR3 is TGCGCCAGCAGCTTACCTCAGGGTACCGGGGAGCTGTTTTTT.